This entry lists 24 T cell receptor beta chains sequenced from one sample in a study of blood T cell repertoires in COVID-19. Profiling relied on immunoSEQ multiplex PCR, and the TCRdb table lists in-frame clones only, not all of them. The data contain 9,500 to 15,000 clones, about nine tenths of them singletons. Sequencing input: peripheral blood. These receptors were collected from a man aged 65 to 79 with active COVID-19.

The V gene is TRBV19, the J gene TRBJ1-1; 10 nucleotides match TRBD1. V dropped 7 bases and J dropped 2; count of bases not matched to a gene: 4. The CDR3 has 14 amino acids. The germline gives CDR1 LNHDA, CDR2 SQIVND (reference sequence). The CDR3 region is CASNRQGANTEAFF. CDR3 nucleotide sequence: TGTGCCAGTAATCGACAGGGGGCAAACACTGAAGCTTTCTTT. The full variable domain, rest sourced from reference TRBV19 and TRBJ1-1, is DGGITQSPKYLFRKEGQNVTLSCEQNLNHDAMYWYRQDPGQGLRLIYYSQIVNDFQKGDIAEGYSVSREKKESFPLTVTSAQKNPTAFYLCASNRQGANTEAFFGQGTRLTVV.

CDR3 protein: CASSLSSLSYNEQFF. CDR3 nucleotides: TGTGCCAGCAGCTTATCCTCCCTCTCCTACAATGAGCAGTTCTTC. The V gene is TRBV11-3, the J gene TRBJ2-1; no firm D call. V gave up 2 bases and J gave up 0 bases, with 8 bases separating them. Germline CDR1 SGHNT, CDR2 YENEEA. The CDR3 is 15 amino acids.

The chain joins TRBV6-6 to TRBJ2-1; TRBD2 matches 8 bases. Looked up from germline, CDR1 is MNHNY and CDR2 is SVGAGI (reference sequence). V shed 5 bases and J 7 bases; nucleotides not matched to a gene: 13. This CDR3 comprises 16 residues. CDR3 residues: CASSPSRAGAENEQFF. DNA for the CDR3: TGTGCCAGCAGTCCATCCCGAGCGGGAGCGGAAAATGAGCAGTTCTTC.

This clone was recorded only once. The V gene is TRBV9, the J gene TRBJ1-2; possible D gene TRBD1, 5 bases. This CDR3 has 12 residues. Germline lookup yields CDR1 SGDLS and CDR2 YYNGEE. Trimming took 4 bases from V and 4 from J, leaving 8 bases between them. CDR3 sequence reads: CASSPDSYGYTF. CDR3 nucleotides: TGTGCCAGCAGCCCTGACAGCTATGGCTACACCTTC.

This clone was observed a handful of times. The chain carries TRBV11-3 and TRBJ1-3; D might be TRBD1 (6 bases). The CDR3 sequence is 14 residues long. In germline, CDR1 is SGHNT, CDR2 YENEEA. The ends were cut back, 8 bases at V and 0 bases at J, with 11 bases in the middle. Here the CDR3 reads CASQGRISGNTIYF. The CDR3 region has the DNA TGTGCCAGCCAGGGGCGGATCTCTGGAAACACCATATATTTT.

V is TRBV5-5 and J is TRBJ2-1; 11 nucleotides line up with TRBD1. This CDR3 comprises 15 residues. Germline values: CDR1 SGHKS, CDR2 YYEKEE (reference sequence). J lost 3 bases, V lost 3 bases, and 2 bases had no gene match. Here the CDR3 reads CASSSGTGGYNEQFF. The CDR3 DNA follows: TGTGCCAGCAGCTCCGGGACAGGGGGCTACAATGAGCAGTTCTTC. Combining the CDR3 with reference TRBV5-5 and TRBJ2-1 gives the whole variable domain DAGVTQSPTHLIKTRGQQVTLRCSPISGHKSVSWYQQVLGQGPQFIFQYYEKEERGRGNFPDRFSARQFPNYSSELNVNALLLGDSALYLCASSSGTGGYNEQFFGPGTRLTVL.

The chain is built from TRBV5-1 and TRBJ2-7; 7 positions match TRBD2. The CDR3 contains 14 residues. The V gene end was trimmed by 5 bases and the J gene end by 2 bases; junction bases not matched to a gene: 7. Germline V lookup: CDR1 SGHRS, CDR2 YFSETQ. The chain's CDR3 is CASSPQSGAYEQYF. The DNA of the CDR3 is TGCGCCAGCAGTCCCCAGAGCGGGGCCTACGAGCAGTACTTC.

The chain recombines TRBV5-6 with TRBJ2-1; TRBD2 might be the D (6 bases). V lost 4 bases and J 7 bases, leaving 15 bases between the germline ends. This CDR3 spans 14 amino acids. Germline CDR1 is SGHDT and CDR2 is YYEEEE. CDR3 sequence: CASSHRPGGNEQFF. The CDR3 coding sequence is TGTGCCAGCAGCCATCGACCCGGAGGGAATGAGCAGTTCTTC.

The chain has TRBV5-5 and TRBJ1-2; no definite D call. CDR1 and CDR2 (germline): SGHKS, YYEKEE (reference sequence). V was trimmed by 0 bases and J by 3 bases, leaving 9 bases between them. The CDR3 is 14 amino acids. The chain's CDR3 is CASSLAVAHYGYTF. DNA for the CDR3: TGTGCCAGCAGCTTGGCAGTAGCGCACTATGGCTACACCTTC.

This clone was recorded once. The V gene is TRBV11-2, the J gene TRBJ2-6; perhaps TRBD1 as D (6 bases). CDR3 length: 17 residues. The V gene's germline CDR1 is SGHAT and CDR2 FQNNGV. Trimming pared 1 base from V and 2 bases from J, leaving 12 bases between. CDR3 nucleotide sequence: TGTGCCAGCAGCTTAGGCCAGAACAGGGCTGGGGCCAACGTCCTGACTTTC. Residues: CASSLGQNRAGANVLTF.

This chain uses TRBV6-5 with TRBJ1-1; a possible D gene is TRBD1 (5 bases). The germline CDR1 and CDR2 sequences are MNHEY and SVGAGI. The V gene lost 9 bases and the J gene lost 4 bases, with 18 bases spanning the gap. This CDR3 contains 14 residues. The CDR3 nucleotides are TGTGCCAGTGTCGTCGGCACCGGGGGCACTGAAGCTTTCTTT. It yields the protein CASVVGTGGTEAFF.

This chain connects TRBV7-2 to TRBJ1-2; D gene ambiguous. The V end lost 1 base, the J end lost 2 bases, and 8 bases lay between the germline ends. Germline V gives CDR1 SGHTA, CDR2 FQGNSA. The CDR3 extends over 14 amino acids. The CDR3 loop reads CASSLVVQNYGYTF. CDR3 DNA: TGTGCCAGCAGCTTAGTTGTCCAGAACTATGGCTACACCTTC.

The chain links TRBV4-2 to TRBJ2-1, with D perhaps TRBD2 (6 bases). V lost 4 bases and J 3 bases, leaving 10 bases between the germline ends. This CDR3 comprises 14 residues. The germline V gene has CDR1 LGHNA and CDR2 YNFKEQ. The CDR3 sequence is CASSPPGGYNEQFF. As DNA, the CDR3 is TGTGCCAGCAGCCCCCCCGGGGGCTACAATGAGCAGTTCTTC.

The genes are TRBV7-8 and TRBJ2-1; unclear D gene. This CDR3 spans 16 amino acids. Germline CDR1 and CDR2: SGHVS and FQNEAQ. V dropped 5 bases and J dropped 2 bases, with 16 bases sitting between them. The CDR3 loop reads CASSPTTTTPYNEQFF. The CDR3 DNA reads TGTGCCAGCAGCCCTACCACTACCACCCCCTACAATGAGCAGTTCTTC. Full variable domain (remainder filled in from reference TRBV7-8 and TRBJ2-1): GAGVSQSPRYKVAKRGQDVALRCDPISGHVSLFWYQQALGQGPEFLTYFQNEAQLDKSGLPSDRFFAERPEGSVSTLKIQRTQQEDSAVYLCASSPTTTTPYNEQFFGPGTRLTVL.

This clone was seen only a few times. The CDR3 region is CASSLGVTGAHTIYF. As DNA, the CDR3 is TGTGCCAGCAGCTTAGGGGTAACAGGGGCCCACACCATATATTTT. The chain has TRBV7-2 and TRBJ1-3; TRBD1 agrees at 7 bases. CDR3 size: 15 residues. Germline V gene sequence: CDR1 SGHTA, CDR2 FQGNSA. The ends lost 1 base at V and 8 bases at J; junction bases unmatched: 8. Using reference TRBV7-2 and TRBJ1-3 for the parts outside the CDR3, the full variable domain is GAGVSQSPSNKVTEKGKDVELRCDPISGHTALYWYRQSLGQGLEFLIYFQGNSAPDKSGLPSDRFSAERTGGSVSTLTIQRTQQEDSAVYLCASSLGVTGAHTIYFGEGSWLTVV.

The chain is built from TRBV19 and TRBJ1-4, with TRBD1 matching over 8 bases. Germline lookup yields CDR1 LNHDA and CDR2 SQIVND (reference sequence). This CDR3 region has 16 residues. V lost 8 bases to trimming and J lost 5 bases; unmatched junction nucleotides: 13. The DNA of the CDR3 is TGTGCCAGTGGGGCACAGTGGAGGACAGGGAATGAAAAACTGTTTTTT. Its translation is CASGAQWRTGNEKLFF.

This rearrangement joins TRBV5-1 to TRBJ1-2, with a tentative D call TRBD1 (6 bases). CDR3 length equals 15 residues. Germline V gene data show CDR1 as SGHRS and CDR2 as YFSETQ. Trimming removed 4 bases from V and 3 bases from J, with 16 bases in between. CDR3 loop: CASSAFRGGYYGYTF. CDR3 coding DNA: TGCGCCAGCAGCGCCTTTAGGGGGGGCTACTATGGCTACACCTTC.

The J gene is TRBJ2-2, the V gene TRBV3-1 (or the pseudogene TRBV3-2), with 10 positions matching TRBD2. Losses at the gene ends were 4 bases for V and 3 bases for J; bases not matched to a gene: 2. This CDR3 is built from 15 residues. Looked up from germline, CDR1 is LGHDT and CDR2 is YNNKEL (reference sequence). In DNA form, the CDR3 reads TGTGCCAGCAGCCTGACTAGCGGGTACACCGGGGAGCTGTTTTTT. Encoded protein: CASSLTSGYTGELFF.

This clone was picked up one time. V gene TRBV5-1 combines with J gene TRBJ2-2; 10 nucleotides agree with TRBD1. The CDR3 loop spans 16 amino acids. V lost 0 bases and J lost 7; bases outside the gene matches: 6. CDR1 is SGHRS, CDR2 YFSETQ, per germline. The CDR3 nucleotides are TGCGCCAGCAGCTTGGCCGCGGGACAGGGGATCGGGGAGCTGTTTTTT. Amino acids: CASSLAAGQGIGELFF. The full variable domain, with the rest looked up from reference TRBV5-1 and TRBJ2-2, is KAGVTQTPRYLIKTRGQQVTLSCSPISGHRSVSWYQQTPGQGLQFLFEYFSETQRNKGNFPGRFSGRQFSNSRSEMNVSTLELGDSALYLCASSLAAGQGIGELFFGEGSRLTVL.

V and J are TRBV6-4 and TRBJ2-7, with D maybe TRBD2 (6 bases). Germline V gene data show CDR1 as MRHNA and CDR2 as SNTAGT. The CDR3 has 15 residues. Trimming removed 6 bases at V and 1 base at J, with 16 bases between. The CDR3 protein is CASSPYGGRSYEQYF. CDR3 nucleotide sequence: TGTGCCAGCAGCCCATACGGGGGAAGATCCTACGAGCAGTACTTC.

This clone came up once. The genes are TRBV11-2 and TRBJ2-5; 13 bases agree with TRBD2. Germline trimming cut 5 bases from V and 2 bases from J; bases unmatched to any gene: 8. CDR1 is SGHAT and CDR2 is FQNNGV in the germline V gene. The CDR3 spans 17 residues. CDR3 in amino acids: CASSQTGLAGKQETQYF. Here the CDR3 DNA reads TGTGCCAGCAGCCAAACGGGACTAGCGGGGAAACAAGAGACCCAGTACTTC.

This clone was detected only once. The chain employs TRBV6-5 and TRBJ2-1; 7 bases agree with TRBD2. In germline, CDR1 is MNHEY, CDR2 SVGAGI. With V trimmed by 6 bases and J by 8 bases, 13 bases remained unmatched. CDR3 size: 15 residues. The CDR3: CASRQGLTLGDEQFF. Written as DNA, the CDR3 is TGTGCCAGCAGGCAGGGACTAACCTTAGGGGATGAGCAGTTCTTC.

The rearrangement joins TRBV4-2 to TRBJ2-1; no clear D. The CDR3 is made up of 14 amino acids. The V and J ends lost 0 bases and 8 bases respectively, with 11 bases between them. The germline V gene has CDR1 LGHNA and CDR2 YNFKEQ. This chain's CDR3 is CASSQDLSTHEQFF. In DNA, the CDR3 is TGTGCCAGCAGCCAAGATCTTTCGACACATGAGCAGTTCTTC.

The chain joins TRBV10-3 to TRBJ1-3; 8 bases align to TRBD1. Per germline, CDR1 ENHRY and CDR2 SYGVKD. The CDR3 runs 15 residues. The junction had 4 bases not matched to a gene; V was cut back by 2 bases and J by 4 bases. CDR3 nucleotide sequence: TGTGCCATCAGTGAGCGGACAGGGACCGGAAACACCATATATTTT. The encoded protein is CAISERTGTGNTIYF.